This T cell receptor beta chain was sequenced in a study of CD8 T cells in Susac syndrome. The germline V gene encodes CDR1 SEHNR and CDR2 FQNEAQ (reference sequence). This CDR3 region has 15 residues. Trimming pared 3 bases from V and 3 bases from J, leaving 15 bases between. RNA in amounts of roughly 0.5 to 1 ug was reverse transcribed with random hexamers. The TCR beta CDR3 was amplified by immunoSEQ multiplex PCR across 54 Vbeta, 13 Jbeta. TCRdb ran MiXCR on the immunoSEQ multiplex PCR reads and lists one entry per CDR3 protein. The sample consists of a few hundred thousand distinct CDR3 sequences, almost 85% of them appearing once.

This rearrangement joins TRBV7-9 to TRBJ2-7, with a tentative D call TRBD1 (6 bases). The TCR comes from a human donor with multiple sclerosis. Sequenced material: CD8+ T cells from PBMCs. DNA for the CDR3: TGTGCCAGCAGCTTCGGTCAGGGGCTTTTCTACGAGCAGTACTTC. It codes for CASSFGQGLFYEQYF.